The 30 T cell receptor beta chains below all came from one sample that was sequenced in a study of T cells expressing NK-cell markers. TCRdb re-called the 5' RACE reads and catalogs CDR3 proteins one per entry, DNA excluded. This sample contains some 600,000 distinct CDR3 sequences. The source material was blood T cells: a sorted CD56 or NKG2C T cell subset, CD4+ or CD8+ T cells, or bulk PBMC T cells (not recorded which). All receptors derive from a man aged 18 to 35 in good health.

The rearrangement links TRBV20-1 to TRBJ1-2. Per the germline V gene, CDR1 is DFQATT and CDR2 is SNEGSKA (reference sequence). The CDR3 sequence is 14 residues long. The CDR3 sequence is CSAKHGEGLYGYTF.

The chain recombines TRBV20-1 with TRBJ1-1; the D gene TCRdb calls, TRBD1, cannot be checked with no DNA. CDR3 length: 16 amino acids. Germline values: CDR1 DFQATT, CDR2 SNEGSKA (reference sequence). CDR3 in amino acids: CSARDRRTGGNTEAFF.

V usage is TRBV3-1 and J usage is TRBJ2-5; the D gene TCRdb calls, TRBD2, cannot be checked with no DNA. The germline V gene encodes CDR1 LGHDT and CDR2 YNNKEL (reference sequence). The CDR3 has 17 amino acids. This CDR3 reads CASSQEPRLVSEETQYF.

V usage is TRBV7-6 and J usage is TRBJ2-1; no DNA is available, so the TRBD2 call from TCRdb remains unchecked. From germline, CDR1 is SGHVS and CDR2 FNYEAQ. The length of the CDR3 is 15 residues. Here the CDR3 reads CASSLTWEDYNEQFF.

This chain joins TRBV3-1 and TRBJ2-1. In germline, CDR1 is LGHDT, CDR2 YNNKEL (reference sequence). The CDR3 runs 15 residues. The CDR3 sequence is CASSPRFDDYNEQFF.

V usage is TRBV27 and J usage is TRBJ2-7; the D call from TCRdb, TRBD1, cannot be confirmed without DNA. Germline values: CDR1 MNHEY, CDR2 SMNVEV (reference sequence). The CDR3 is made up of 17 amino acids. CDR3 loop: CASSLSPMTGRIYEQYF.

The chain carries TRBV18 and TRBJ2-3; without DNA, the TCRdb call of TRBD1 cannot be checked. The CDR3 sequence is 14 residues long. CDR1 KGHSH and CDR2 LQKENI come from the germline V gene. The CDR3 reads CASAGQGGADTQYF.

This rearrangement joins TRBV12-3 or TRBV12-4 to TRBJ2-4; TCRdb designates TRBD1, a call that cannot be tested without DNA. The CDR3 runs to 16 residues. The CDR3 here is CASRSTLFGGSNIQYF.

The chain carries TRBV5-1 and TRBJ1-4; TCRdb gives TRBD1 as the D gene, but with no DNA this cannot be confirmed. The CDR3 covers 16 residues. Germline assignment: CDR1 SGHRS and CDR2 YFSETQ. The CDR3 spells CASSSQGGTAYEKLFF.

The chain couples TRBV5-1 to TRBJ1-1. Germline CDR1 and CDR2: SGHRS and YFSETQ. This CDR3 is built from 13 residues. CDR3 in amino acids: CASSFGSGTEAFF.

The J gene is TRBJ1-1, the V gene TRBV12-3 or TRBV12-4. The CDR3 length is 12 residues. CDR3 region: CASSFNDRAGFF.

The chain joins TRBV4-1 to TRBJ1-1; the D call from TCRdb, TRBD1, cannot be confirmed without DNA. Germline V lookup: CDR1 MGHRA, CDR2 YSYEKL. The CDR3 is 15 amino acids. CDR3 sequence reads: CASSQDGDRGSEAFF.

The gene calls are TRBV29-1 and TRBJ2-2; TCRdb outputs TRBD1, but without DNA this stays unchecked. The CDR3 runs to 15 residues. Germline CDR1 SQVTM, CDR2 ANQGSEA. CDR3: CSVEWTGGNGGELFF.

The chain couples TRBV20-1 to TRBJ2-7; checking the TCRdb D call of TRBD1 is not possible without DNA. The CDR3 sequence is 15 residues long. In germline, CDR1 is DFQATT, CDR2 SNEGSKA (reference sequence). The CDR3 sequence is CSAEEGGTGIHEQYF.

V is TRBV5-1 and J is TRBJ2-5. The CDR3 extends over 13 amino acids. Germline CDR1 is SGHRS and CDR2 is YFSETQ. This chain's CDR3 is CASRPEAVETQYF.

CDR3: CASSALGQRDYNEQFF. This chain links TRBV9 with TRBJ2-1; the TRBD2 assignment by TCRdb is unverifiable without DNA. Germline assignment: CDR1 SGDLS and CDR2 YYNGEE. The CDR3 consists of 16 residues.

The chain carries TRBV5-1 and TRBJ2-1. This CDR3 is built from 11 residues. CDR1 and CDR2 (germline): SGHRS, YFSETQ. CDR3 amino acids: CASRGKHEQFF. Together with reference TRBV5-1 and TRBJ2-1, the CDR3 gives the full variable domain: KAGVTQTPRYLIKTRGQQVTLSCSPISGHRSVSWYQQTPGQGLQFLFEYFSETQRNKGNFPGRFSGRQFSNSRSEMNVSTLELGDSALYLCASRGKHEQFFGPGTRLTVL.

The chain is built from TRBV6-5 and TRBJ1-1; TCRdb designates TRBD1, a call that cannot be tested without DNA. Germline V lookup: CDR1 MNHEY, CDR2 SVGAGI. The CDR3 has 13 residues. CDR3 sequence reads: CASLGQVNTEAFF.

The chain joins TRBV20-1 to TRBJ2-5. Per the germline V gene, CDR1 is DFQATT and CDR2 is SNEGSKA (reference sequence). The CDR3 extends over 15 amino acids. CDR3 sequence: CSARDSSSIEETQYF.

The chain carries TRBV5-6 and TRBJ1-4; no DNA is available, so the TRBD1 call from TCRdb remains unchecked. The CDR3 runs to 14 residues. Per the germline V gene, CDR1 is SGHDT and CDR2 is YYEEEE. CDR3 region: CASSLGGTGAKRFF.

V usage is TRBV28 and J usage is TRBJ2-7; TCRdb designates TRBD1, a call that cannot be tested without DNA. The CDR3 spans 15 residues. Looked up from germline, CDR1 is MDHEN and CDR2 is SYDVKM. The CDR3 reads CASSPPTGAAYEQYF.

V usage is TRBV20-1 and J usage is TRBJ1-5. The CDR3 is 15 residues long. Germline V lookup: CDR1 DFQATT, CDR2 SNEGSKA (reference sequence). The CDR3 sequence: CSAPREGFLDQPQHF.

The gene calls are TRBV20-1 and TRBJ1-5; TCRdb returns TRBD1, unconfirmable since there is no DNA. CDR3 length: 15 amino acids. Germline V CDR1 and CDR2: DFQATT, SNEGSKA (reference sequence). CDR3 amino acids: CSAPRGGGVNQPQHF.

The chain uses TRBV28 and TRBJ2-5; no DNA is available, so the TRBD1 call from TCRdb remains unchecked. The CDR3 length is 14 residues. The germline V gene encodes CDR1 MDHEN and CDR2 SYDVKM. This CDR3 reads CASSFAGGGETQYF.

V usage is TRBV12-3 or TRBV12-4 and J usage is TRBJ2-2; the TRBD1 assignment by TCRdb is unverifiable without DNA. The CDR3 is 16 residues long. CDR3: CASSLGPGPYTGELFF.

CDR3: CASRSSGSPSETQYF. The V gene is TRBV27, the J gene TRBJ2-5; TCRdb outputs TRBD2, but without DNA this stays unchecked. The germline CDR1 and CDR2 sequences are MNHEY and SMNVEV (reference sequence). The CDR3 loop spans 15 amino acids.

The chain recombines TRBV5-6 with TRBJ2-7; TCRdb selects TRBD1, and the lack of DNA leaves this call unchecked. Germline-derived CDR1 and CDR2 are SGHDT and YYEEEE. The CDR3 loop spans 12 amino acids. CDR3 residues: CASSLERGGQYF. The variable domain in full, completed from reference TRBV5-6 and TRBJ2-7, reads DAGVTQSPTHLIKTRGQQVTLRCSPKSGHDTVSWYQQALGQGPQFIFQYYEEEERQRGNFPDRFSGHQFPNYSSELNVNALLLGDSALYLCASSLERGGQYFGPGTRLTVT.

The CDR3 is CASGAQGGYEQYF. This chain joins TRBV12-3 or TRBV12-4 and TRBJ2-7; the TRBD1 assignment by TCRdb is unverifiable without DNA. CDR3 length: 13 residues.

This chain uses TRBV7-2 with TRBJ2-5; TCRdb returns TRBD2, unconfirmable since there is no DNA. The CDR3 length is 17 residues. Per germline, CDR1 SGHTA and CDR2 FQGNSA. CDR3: CASSLYAGTSRSETQYF.

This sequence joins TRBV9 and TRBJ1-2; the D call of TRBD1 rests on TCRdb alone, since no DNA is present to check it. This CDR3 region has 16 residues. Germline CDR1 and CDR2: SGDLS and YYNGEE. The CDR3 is CASSVSGTGANYGYTF. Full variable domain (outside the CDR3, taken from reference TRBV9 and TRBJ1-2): DSGVTQTPKHLITATGQRVTLRCSPRSGDLSVYWYQQSLDQGLQFLIQYYNGEERAKGNILERFSAQQFPDLHSELNLSSLELGDSALYFCASSVSGTGANYGYTFGSGTRLTVV.